A single sample is the source of the 13 T cell receptor beta chains below, sequenced in a study of PD-1 blockade in classical Hodgkin lymphoma (dated by TCRdb to about 2020). The library was obtained by the immunoSEQ multiplex PCR assay. TCRdb provides this immuneACCESS table in a form limited to in-frame rearrangements. Some clones are lacking; in checked studies, under half of them reflect an unresolved V gene, and why the rest are absent is not known. The sample profile shows 21,000 or so clones; around nine tenths of them were found once. The ten largest make up 6.8% of the sample. Per the publication, the time point label means: newly diagnosed, previously untreated cHL patient sample. A Miltenyi CD8+ T cell isolation kit was used for magnetic negative selection to purify CD8+ T cells from thawed PBMCs. Input material: CD8+ T cells from blood. The source of these receptors is a human donor with classical Hodgkin lymphoma.

In this sample, this clone turned up once. The V call is TRBV19, the J call TRBJ2-5; the match to TRBD2 covers 14 bases. Germline CDR1 reads LNHDA; CDR2 reads SQIVND (reference sequence). V shed 3 bases and J 5 bases; nucleotides not matched to a gene: 5. CDR3 length: 16 amino acids. The CDR3 spells CASSMPGLAGVETQYF. The CDR3 bases are TGTGCCAGTAGTATGCCGGGACTAGCGGGGGTTGAGACCCAGTACTTC.

This clone was seen only once. This chain links TRBV9 with TRBJ2-7; 10 bases are shared with TRBD2. CDR1 SGDLS and CDR2 YYNGEE come from the germline V gene. V dropped 3 bases and J dropped 4; count of bases not matched to a gene: 4. The CDR3 spans 14 residues. The CDR3 sequence is CASSDSGGHYEQYF. The CDR3 DNA sequence: TGTGCCAGCAGCGATAGCGGGGGGCATTACGAGCAGTACTTC.

This chain links TRBV7-2 with TRBJ2-5, with 10 bases that match TRBD2. This CDR3 has 16 amino acids. J lost 5 bases, V lost 3 bases, and 9 bases had no gene match. The germline V gene encodes CDR1 SGHTA and CDR2 FQGNSA. The CDR3 spells CASSFGLADYPETQYF. In DNA form, the CDR3 reads TGTGCCAGCAGCTTTGGACTAGCGGATTACCCCGAGACCCAGTACTTC.

The sample holds a few counts of this clone. This chain links TRBV19 with TRBJ1-1, with TRBD1 identical over 9 bases. The V gene end was trimmed by 5 bases and the J gene end by 3 bases; junction bases not matched to a gene: 4. CDR1 LNHDA and CDR2 SQIVND come from the germline V gene (reference sequence). The CDR3 loop spans 14 amino acids. Written as DNA, the CDR3 is TGTGCCAGTAGTCTGTGGACAGGGGACACTGAAGCTTTCTTT. Protein product: CASSLWTGDTEAFF.

This clone was counted a single time. The rearrangement uses TRBV9 and TRBJ1-1; D is ambiguous. Germline V lookup: CDR1 SGDLS, CDR2 YYNGEE. Trimming removed 4 bases from V and 5 bases from J, with 12 bases in between. The CDR3 covers 13 residues. CDR3 in amino acids: CASSLERGTEAFF. The CDR3 DNA is TGTGCCAGCAGCCTCGAAAGAGGGACTGAAGCTTTCTTT.

The chain combines TRBV4-1 with TRBJ2-6; D perhaps matches TRBD2 (5 bases). V lost 1 base and J lost 2, with 9 bases in between. From germline, CDR1 is MGHRA and CDR2 YSYEKL. This CDR3 comprises 16 residues. The chain's CDR3 is CASSQGLRAGANVLTF. CDR3 nucleotides: TGCGCCAGCAGCCAAGGCCTGAGGGCTGGGGCCAACGTCCTGACTTTC.

In this sample, this clone turned up a few times. The chain joins TRBV25-1 to TRBJ1-1; maybe TRBD1 (5 bases). The germline V and J ends were trimmed by 4 bases and 1 base, with 10 bases remaining between them. Germline V gene lookup returns CDR1 MGHDK and CDR2 SYGVNS. The CDR3 has 14 amino acids. CDR3: CASSGYGQNTEAFF. The CDR3 DNA reads as TGTGCCAGCAGTGGCTACGGACAGAACACTGAAGCTTTCTTT.

The rearrangement links TRBV27 to TRBJ1-5, with D perhaps TRBD1 (6 bases). V lost 5 bases and J 5 bases, leaving 16 bases between the germline ends. Germline V gene sequence: CDR1 MNHEY, CDR2 SMNVEV (reference sequence). The CDR3 totals 15 residues. The CDR3 coding sequence is TGTGCCAGCAGTCCGGCACAGGGCTTCGATCAGCCCCAGCATTTT. This encodes CASSPAQGFDQPQHF.

The chain uses TRBV27 and TRBJ1-5; no clear D. Germline CDR1 is MNHEY and CDR2 is SMNVEV (reference sequence). This CDR3 is built from 14 residues. V lost 2 bases to trimming and J lost 5 bases, with 10 bases between them. The CDR3 reads CASSLAGSYQPQHF. For the CDR3, the DNA is TGTGCCAGCAGTTTAGCGGGCAGTTATCAGCCCCAGCATTTT.

This clone was found once. This chain joins TRBV6-5 and TRBJ1-2, with D hard to call. Germline V gene data show CDR1 as MNHEY and CDR2 as SVGAGI. The CDR3 consists of 13 residues. V was pared by 2 bases and J by 0 bases, with 4 bases between. The CDR3 is CASSYSSNYGYTF. The CDR3 region has the DNA TGTGCCAGCAGTTACAGTTCTAACTATGGCTACACCTTC.

This chain links TRBV25-1 with TRBJ2-3; D may be TRBD1 or TRBD2 (5 bases each). The CDR3 length is 15 residues. Germline assignment: CDR1 MGHDK and CDR2 SYGVNS. V was cut by 1 base and J by 2 bases, with 10 bases left in between. DNA for the CDR3: TGTGCCAGCAGTGAATCCGGGACGTACACAGATACGCAGTATTTT. It specifies CASSESGTYTDTQYF.

A single count supports this clone. The J gene is TRBJ2-1, the V gene TRBV7-3, with TRBD2 matching 12 bases. The CDR3 sequence is 15 residues long. Per the germline V gene, CDR1 is SGHTA and CDR2 is FQGTGA. J gave up 7 bases and V 5 bases, and 6 bases lay outside the gene matches. DNA of the CDR3: TGTGCCAGCAGCCTAGCGGGGGGGCCGATGAATGAGCAGTTCTTC. It yields the protein CASSLAGGPMNEQFF.

The chain joins TRBV27 to TRBJ2-1, with a possible D match to TRBD2 (5 bases). Between the trimmed V and J ends, which lost 4 bases and 8 bases, there was a span of 24 bases. Germline V gene data show CDR1 as MNHEY and CDR2 as SMNVEV (reference sequence). The CDR3 extends over 17 amino acids. The CDR3 is CASSSGDRVSFSDEQFF. CDR3 bases: TGTGCCAGCAGTTCTGGGGATAGGGTCTCCTTTAGCGATGAGCAGTTCTTC.